The 30 T cell receptor beta chains listed next were all sequenced from one sample in a study of T cells in Graves' hyperthyroidism and ophthalmopathy. There were TCR beta CDR3 regions amplified from RNA transcripts. TCR CDR3 underwent first-round RT-PCR with the HTBI primer set. TCRdb recomputed calls from the multiplex PCR reads with MiXCR, one row per CDR3 protein. The table has around 270,000 distinct CDR3 sequences, roughly 20% seen once. Sequences were obtained from blood. The source is a man over 45 with Graves' ophthalmopathy.

The table lists this clonotype with many counts. The chain carries TRBV6-4 and TRBJ2-1, with 12 nucleotides matching TRBD2. CDR1 and CDR2 from the germline V gene are MRHNA and SNTAGT. Losses at the gene ends were 0 bases for V and 4 bases for J; bases not matched to a gene: 1. This CDR3 region has 16 residues. CDR3 nucleotide sequence: TGTGCCAGCAGTGACTCGGGGACTAGCGGGTACAATGAGCAGTTCTTC. As protein: CASSDSGTSGYNEQFF.

In this sample, this clonotype turned up many times. This chain connects TRBV15 to TRBJ2-1; D unclear. CDR1 and CDR2 from the germline V gene are LNHNV and YYDKDF (reference sequence). V shed 1 base and J shed 6 bases, with 13 bases lying between them. This CDR3 has 15 amino acids. This chain's CDR3 is CATSRVQWASNEQFF. In DNA form, the CDR3 reads TGTGCCACCAGCAGAGTACAGTGGGCGAGCAATGAGCAGTTCTTC.

This clonotype was detected ten times or more. The chain has TRBV5-1 and TRBJ2-1, with 8 bases lining up with TRBD1. The CDR3 is 15 residues long. Trimming took 3 bases from V and 7 from J; bases not matched to a gene: 9. The germline gives CDR1 SGHRS, CDR2 YFSETQ. The CDR3: CASSSDRGGVNEQFF. Here the CDR3 DNA reads TGCGCCAGCAGCTCAGACAGGGGTGGGGTGAATGAGCAGTTCTTC. Looking up the rest from reference TRBV5-1 and TRBJ2-1 gives the full variable domain: KAGVTQTPRYLIKTRGQQVTLSCSPISGHRSVSWYQQTPGQGLQFLFEYFSETQRNKGNFPGRFSGRQFSNSRSEMNVSTLELGDSALYLCASSSDRGGVNEQFFGPGTRLTVL.

The V and J genes are TRBV28 and TRBJ2-7, with 9 bases fitting TRBD2. V dropped 3 bases and J dropped 6; count of bases not matched to a gene: 3. Germline CDR1 is MDHEN and CDR2 is SYDVKM. The CDR3 has 13 residues. CDR3 nucleotides: TGTGCCAGCAGTTTCGGACTAGCGAGCGAGCAGTACTTC. As protein: CASSFGLASEQYF.

The CDR3 protein is CASSLVGGGDYGYTF. DNA for the CDR3: TGTGCCAGCAGCTTAGTCGGGGGCGGGGACTATGGCTACACCTTC. The chain couples TRBV7-2 to TRBJ1-2; D may be TRBD1 (6 bases). This CDR3 is built from 15 residues. Deletions cut 1 base from V and 3 bases from J, with 12 bases between. Germline CDR1 reads SGHTA; CDR2 reads FQGNSA.

The rearrangement uses TRBV20-1 and TRBJ2-7; tentative D call: TRBD2 (6 bases). This CDR3 is 13 amino acids long. CDR1 is DFQATT, CDR2 SNEGSKA, per germline (reference sequence). V lost 6 bases and J 2 bases, leaving 14 bases between the germline ends. The CDR3 is CSAAPSEAYEQYF. The CDR3 DNA is TGCAGTGCAGCACCTAGCGAGGCCTACGAGCAGTACTTC.

This clonotype was recorded at least ten times. The chain's CDR3 is CSAVPGQGADEQFF. The CDR3 DNA is TGCAGTGCTGTCCCGGGACAGGGGGCCGATGAGCAGTTCTTC. The rearrangement joins TRBV20-1 to TRBJ2-1; TRBD1 aligns across 12 bases. Germline trimming cut 5 bases from V and 8 bases from J; bases unmatched to any gene: 7. CDR1 is DFQATT and CDR2 is SNEGSKA in the germline V gene (reference sequence). The CDR3 extends over 14 amino acids.

The rearrangement joins TRBV12-3 or TRBV12-4 to TRBJ1-4, with D unclear. V was clipped by 1 base and J by 3 bases, with 3 bases between them. The CDR3 sequence is 13 residues long. CDR3: CASSLGANEKLFF. In DNA, the CDR3 is TGTGCCAGCAGTTTAGGCGCTAATGAAAAACTGTTTTTT.

This clonotype was seen a few times. J is TRBJ2-3 and V is TRBV29-1; possibly TRBD1 or TRBD2 for D (5 bases each). Germline lookup yields CDR1 SQVTM and CDR2 ANQGSEA. V gave up 0 bases and J gave up 8 bases, with 12 bases separating them. The CDR3 spans 13 residues. The CDR3 sequence is CSVEDLVGVTQYF. Written as DNA, the CDR3 is TGCAGCGTTGAAGATTTGGTGGGGGTTACGCAGTATTTT.

This clonotype was detected a few times. The chain is built from TRBV5-6 and TRBJ1-1; 8 bases map to TRBD1. Trimming removed 1 base from V and 8 bases from J; junction bases left unmatched: 4. CDR3 size: 13 residues. Germline V gives CDR1 SGHDT, CDR2 YYEEEE. This CDR3 is CASSLKDREEAFF. The CDR3 nucleotides read TGTGCCAGCAGCTTGAAGGACAGGGAGGAAGCTTTCTTT.

This chain connects TRBV12-3 or TRBV12-4 to TRBJ2-7, with a possible D match to TRBD1 (6 bases). The CDR3 totals 15 residues. Trimming removed 3 bases at V and 0 bases at J, with 12 bases between. The CDR3, as DNA: TGTGCCAGCAGTTTCCAGGGGACCTACTCCTACGAGCAGTACTTC. Its protein product is CASSFQGTYSYEQYF.

This clonotype was seen many times. This sequence joins TRBV6-1 and TRBJ1-5; 7 nucleotides match TRBD1. The CDR3 is made up of 14 amino acids. V was clipped by 6 bases and J by 2 bases; unmatched bases: 4. Looked up from germline, CDR1 is MNHNS and CDR2 is SASEGT. The CDR3 loop is CASSQGVGNQPQHF. CDR3 bases: TGTGCCAGCAGCCAGGGGGTAGGCAATCAGCCCCAGCATTTT.

This clonotype was seen ten or more times. The chain joins TRBV30 to TRBJ1-2, with 8 bases aligning to TRBD1. In germline, CDR1 is GTSNPN, CDR2 SVGIG (reference sequence). The CDR3 runs to 15 residues. The V segment lost 1 base and the J segment 6 bases; nucleotides outside the gene matches: 10. This chain's CDR3 is CAWSAARQGKNGYTF. The CDR3 DNA follows: TGTGCCTGGAGTGCCGCACGACAGGGGAAGAATGGCTACACCTTC. Together with reference TRBV30 and TRBJ1-2, the CDR3 gives the full variable domain: SQTIHQWPATLVQPVGSPLSLECTVEGTSNPNLYWYRQAAGRGLQLLFYSVGIGQISSEVPQNLSASRPQDRQFILSSKKLLLSDSGFYLCAWSAARQGKNGYTFGSGTRLTVV.

This clonotype was detected many times. The chain joins TRBV7-9 to TRBJ2-7; D possibly corresponds to TRBD2 (5 bases). The ends were cut back, 7 bases at V and 4 bases at J, with 14 bases in the middle. The CDR3 is 13 amino acids. Germline V gene sequence: CDR1 SEHNR, CDR2 FQNEAQ (reference sequence). The CDR3 DNA reads as TGTGCCAGCACCCGAGGGCCCGGATACGAGCAGTACTTC. It codes for CASTRGPGYEQYF.

This clonotype was picked up many times. In DNA, the CDR3 is TGTGCCAGCAGCGTCGGCGGGACTAGCGAACTTGAGACCCAGTACTTC. It translates to CASSVGGTSELETQYF. The J gene is TRBJ2-5, the V gene TRBV13; 10 nucleotides line up with TRBD2. CDR3 length equals 16 residues. Germline loops: CDR1 PRHDT, CDR2 FYEKMQ (reference sequence). V lost 5 bases, J lost 5 bases, and 11 bases stayed unmatched. Looking up the rest from reference TRBV13 and TRBJ2-5 gives the full variable domain: AAGVIQSPRHLIKEKRETATLKCYPIPRHDTVYWYQQGPGQDPQFLISFYEKMQSDKGSIPDRFSAQQFSDYHSELNMSSLELGDSALYFCASSVGGTSELETQYFGPGTRLLVL.

There are many counts of this clonotype. The V and J genes are TRBV20-1 and TRBJ1-5; 9 positions match TRBD1. The junction had 6 bases not matched to a gene; V was cut back by 0 bases and J by 0 bases. The CDR3 extends over 17 amino acids. Germline CDR1 DFQATT, CDR2 SNEGSKA (reference sequence). The CDR3 reads CSARDLRTGASNQPQHF. Written as DNA, the CDR3 is TGCAGTGCTAGAGATCTTAGGACAGGGGCTAGCAATCAGCCCCAGCATTTT.

This clonotype has more than one count but fewer than ten. The rearrangement uses TRBV3-1 and TRBJ2-3; D might be TRBD2 (5 bases). Germline CDR1 and CDR2: LGHDT and YNNKEL (reference sequence). This CDR3 comprises 14 residues. Trimming removed 0 bases at V and 7 bases at J, with 11 bases between. CDR3 amino acids: CASSQDQASHTQYF. The CDR3 DNA follows: TGTGCCAGCAGCCAAGATCAGGCTAGCCATACGCAGTATTTT.

Details on this clonotype: No conserved phenylalanine or tryptophan ends this CDR3, so it is likely a read error. The chain combines TRBV10-3 with TRBJ1-1; D gene ambiguous. Germline values: CDR1 ENHRY, CDR2 SYGVKD. CDR3 length: 14 residues. V gave up 4 bases and J gave up 0 bases, with 9 bases separating them. The chain's CDR3 is CAISGTTVNTEAFS. The CDR3 DNA reads TGTGCCATCAGTGGGACGACGGTGAACACTGAAGCTTTCTCT.

The chain joins TRBV6-1 to TRBJ2-7; no reliable D call. Per germline, CDR1 MNHNS and CDR2 SASEGT. This CDR3 contains 12 residues. The germline V and J ends were trimmed by 6 bases and 0 bases, with 6 bases remaining between them. This chain's CDR3 is CASRPASYEQYF. For the CDR3, the DNA is TGTGCCAGCAGACCTGCCTCCTACGAGCAGTACTTC.

This clonotype was seen repeatedly, ten times or more. The chain combines TRBV28 with TRBJ2-3, with a tentative D call TRBD2 (6 bases). The CDR3 totals 15 residues. Trimming removed 11 bases from V and 4 bases from J, with 22 bases in between. The germline CDR1 and CDR2 sequences are MDHEN and SYDVKM. The CDR3, as DNA: TGTGCCCCCGACCCGGGAGCCAAGGGTGCAGATACGCAGTATTTT. It translates to CAPDPGAKGADTQYF.

This clonotype was seen at least ten times. The chain links TRBV5-1 to TRBJ1-1; 7 nucleotides align to TRBD1. This CDR3 comprises 15 residues. Germline V gene sequence: CDR1 SGHRS, CDR2 YFSETQ. Trimming removed 4 bases from V and 4 bases from J; junction bases left unmatched: 10. The CDR3 sequence is CASSLEGASGTEAFF. The CDR3, as DNA: TGCGCCAGCAGCCTCGAGGGGGCGAGCGGCACTGAAGCTTTCTTT.

This chain joins TRBV9 and TRBJ1-2; D remains unclear. Germline CDR1 is SGDLS and CDR2 is YYNGEE. The CDR3 runs 17 residues. The V gene lost 2 bases and the J gene lost 6 bases, with 23 bases spanning the gap. CDR3 region: CASSVGPDQSIGDGYTF. Written as DNA, the CDR3 is TGTGCCAGCAGCGTCGGCCCAGACCAGAGTATCGGCGATGGCTACACCTTC.

This clonotype was found many times. This chain links TRBV5-1 with TRBJ2-2; 7 bases are shared with TRBD2. Germline V gene lookup returns CDR1 SGHRS and CDR2 YFSETQ. The CDR3 is made up of 15 amino acids. V lost 4 bases, J lost 1 base, and 4 bases stayed unmatched. The chain's CDR3 is CASSPRGENTGELFF. The CDR3 bases are TGCGCCAGCAGCCCCCGGGGGGAGAACACCGGGGAGCTGTTTTTT.

V and J are TRBV20-1 and TRBJ1-1; 11 bases line up with TRBD1. There are 17 residues in the CDR3. Germline V gene lookup returns CDR1 DFQATT and CDR2 SNEGSKA (reference sequence). V trimming: 1 base; J trimming: 3 bases; junction bases outside the gene matches: 10. The CDR3 DNA sequence: TGCAGTGCTAGAGCCACGGACAGGGGGCTTTTCCACACTGAAGCTTTCTTT. It specifies CSARATDRGLFHTEAFF.

Notes on this clonotype: At one of its ends the junction is not consistent with the germline gene, which may arise from a read error. The rearrangement joins TRBV27 to TRBJ2-7; TRBD1 or TRBD2 may be the D gene (7 bases each). Looked up from germline, CDR1 is MNHEY and CDR2 is SMNVEV (reference sequence). The CDR3 has 15 residues. CDR3 loop: CASSLFRGGPYVQYF. In nucleotides, the CDR3 is TGTGCCAGCAGTTTATTCAGGGGGGGGCCCTACGTGCAGTACTTC.

The chain combines TRBV29-1 with TRBJ2-6; 7 bases agree with TRBD2. The CDR3 has 13 amino acids. Germline trimming cut 4 bases from V and 6 bases from J; bases unmatched to any gene: 3. CDR1 and CDR2 (germline): SQVTM, ANQGSEA. CDR3 DNA: TGCAGCGTTGGGGCGGGAGAGGCCAACGTCCTGACTTTC. Translating it yields CSVGAGEANVLTF.

V gene TRBV7-3 combines with J gene TRBJ1-2, with TRBD1 matching 7 bases. The length of the CDR3 is 14 residues. Germline assignment: CDR1 SGHTA and CDR2 FQGTGA. V trimming: 4 bases; J trimming: 4 bases; junction bases outside the gene matches: 6. The CDR3 is CASSSQGTRYGYTF. CDR3 in DNA: TGTGCCAGCAGCTCACAGGGGACCCGCTATGGCTACACCTTC.

This clonotype appeared a few times. CDR3 sequence: CASEDRNSYEQYF. The CDR3 nucleotides read TGTGCCAGCGAGGACAGAAACTCCTACGAGCAGTACTTC. This chain joins TRBV6-1 and TRBJ2-7; perhaps TRBD1 as D (6 bases). Germline CDR1 MNHNS, CDR2 SASEGT. CDR3 length equals 13 residues. V gave up 8 bases and J gave up 0 bases, with 11 bases separating them.

The rearrangement joins TRBV4-2 to TRBJ2-1, with TRBD1 as a possible D gene (5 bases). Trimming removed 2 bases from V and 8 bases from J, with 16 bases in between. The CDR3 consists of 15 residues. The V gene's germline CDR1 is LGHNA and CDR2 YNFKEQ. CDR3 in DNA: TGTGCCAGCAGCCAAACGGCGGCAGGGCATTATGAGCAGTTCTTC. It yields the protein CASSQTAAGHYEQFF.

In its sample, this clonotype was seen many times. This chain joins TRBV12-5 and TRBJ2-1, with a possible D match to TRBD1 (6 bases). CDR1 is LGHNT and CDR2 is FRNRAP in the germline V gene. V was pared by 5 bases and J by 12 bases, with 11 bases between. The CDR3 spans 11 residues. The CDR3 loop reads CASGRGGGQFF. The CDR3 DNA reads TGTGCTAGTGGTCGAGGGGGTGGGCAGTTCTTC.